These T cell receptor beta chains were read from a single sample in a study of Graves' ophthalmopathy and Graves' hyperthyroidism. TCRdb called the multiplex PCR reads again in MiXCR, with one record for every CDR3 protein. The data show about 740,000 distinct CDR3 sequences, with 40% seen just once and roughly 46% held by the top ten. The material sequenced was peripheral blood. These receptors were taken from an adult man with Graves' ophthalmopathy. Each CDR3 is given without its conserved first and last residue. Expanded clones get a size class; other rows say once, few or many, or leave the size out.

size	J	length	V	CDR3
.	TRBJ2-7	13	TRBV10-2	ASSHSAQGADEQY
few	TRBJ2-5	14	TRBV15	ATSSGLAEPRETQY
.	TRBJ1-2	12	TRBV20-1	SASVIGRSRGYT
many	TRBJ1-2	12	TRBV2	ASSEGHLWYGYT
few	TRBJ1-2	13	TRBV25-1	ASSFGTGGSYGYT
many	TRBJ1-1	12	TRBV29-1	SAPQPGAPPEAF
many	TRBJ1-1	13	TRBV19	ASSPRQGASTEAF
.	TRBJ2-6	14	TRBV20-1	SASESGLNIANVLT
.	TRBJ2-2	14	TRBV19	ASSGRGQGNTGELF
many	TRBJ2-5	14	TRBV7-9	ASSLLAPTGQETQY
many	TRBJ2-7	12	TRBV10-3	AISERRRSYEQY